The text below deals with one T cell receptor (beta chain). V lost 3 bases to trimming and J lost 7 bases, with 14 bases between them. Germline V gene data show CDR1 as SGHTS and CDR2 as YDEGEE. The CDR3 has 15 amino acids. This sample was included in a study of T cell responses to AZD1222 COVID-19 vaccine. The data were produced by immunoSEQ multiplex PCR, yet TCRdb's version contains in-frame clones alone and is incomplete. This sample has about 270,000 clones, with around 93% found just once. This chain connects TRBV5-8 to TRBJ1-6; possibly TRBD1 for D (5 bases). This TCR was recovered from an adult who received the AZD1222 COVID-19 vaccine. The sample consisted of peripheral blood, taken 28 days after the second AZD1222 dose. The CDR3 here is CASSWGRSGNSPLHF. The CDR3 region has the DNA TGTGCCAGCAGCTGGGGACGTTCGGGGAATTCACCCCTCCACTTT.